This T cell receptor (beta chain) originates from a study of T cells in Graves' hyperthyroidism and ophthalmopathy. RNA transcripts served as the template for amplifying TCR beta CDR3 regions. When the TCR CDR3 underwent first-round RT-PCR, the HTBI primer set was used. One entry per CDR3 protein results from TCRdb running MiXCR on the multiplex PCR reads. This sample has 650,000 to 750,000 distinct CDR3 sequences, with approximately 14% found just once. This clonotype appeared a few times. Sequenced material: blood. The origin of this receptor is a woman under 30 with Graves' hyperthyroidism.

Written as DNA, the CDR3 is TGTGCCAGCAGCCCTGGACGGCGACTTAACACTGAAGCTTTCTTT. Its translation is CASSPGRRLNTEAFF. The genes are TRBV11-1 and TRBJ1-1; no definite D call. The CDR3 sequence is 15 residues long. Trimming left V 5 bases short and J 2 bases short, with 15 bases between. The germline gives CDR1 SGHAT, CDR2 FQDESV (reference sequence).